The clone carrying this T cell receptor (beta chain) was counted once. A sample-barcoded 5' primer and a J-beta primer mix were used in a second PCR of roughly 7 to 11 cycles. A minimum of 3 million CDR3-containing paired-end reads was obtained for each sample. TCRdb reanalysed the 5' RACE reads using MiXCR and keeps one entry per CDR3 protein. Among approximately 730,000 distinct CDR3 sequences, 50% to 65% were seen once, and the ten largest hold around 41%. This record comes from a study of blood T cells in healthy people across ages. Sequences were obtained from blood. This clonotype was obtained from a man aged 80 or over in good health.

The CDR3 loop reads CASSPSYSDYNEQFF. CDR3 DNA: TGTGCCAGCAGCCCCAGCTATTCCGACTACAATGAGCAGTTCTTC. The chain links TRBV9 to TRBJ2-1; D gene unclear. The CDR3 is 15 amino acids. Germline CDR1 SGDLS, CDR2 YYNGEE. V was clipped by 4 bases and J by 3 bases, with 14 bases between them.